A selection of T cell receptor beta chains follows, all from one sample in a study of blood T cell repertoires in COVID-19. TCRdb's copy holds only in-frame clones and misses some; the assay was immunoSEQ multiplex PCR. Among roughly 200,000 clones listed, roughly 94% were seen once. The sequencing sample was made of peripheral blood. All receptors come from a man aged 25 to 40 with COVID-19, enrolled during active disease. The CDR3 runs from the conserved cysteine through the conserved F or W. The D gene is left open where the match is weak.

TRBV11-2	NA	TRBJ1-1	CASSFGQYTEAFF
TRBV10-1	NA	TRBJ1-5	CASSESRSQPQHF
TRBV10-1	TRBD2	TRBJ2-2	CASSEKWGSGGANTGELFF
TRBV5-6	TRBD2	TRBJ2-3	CASSLAGTSGVGGTDTQYF
TRBV6-5	NA	TRBJ1-1	CASSYSRGGGTEAFF
TRBV12-3/TRBV12-4	NA	TRBJ1-2	CASTGESRGGYTF
TRBV14	TRBD1	TRBJ1-2	CASSQNAGTVGYGYTF
TRBV12-3/TRBV12-4	TRBD1	TRBJ2-2	CASRRGSGELFF
TRBV7-6	NA	TRBJ1-4	CASSPRGDEKLFF
TRBV2	TRBD2	TRBJ2-7	CASSESFLLAGGREQYF
TRBV12-3/TRBV12-4	NA	TRBJ1-2	CASSLASFYGYTF
TRBV9	NA	TRBJ1-6	CARTSGGRERRSYNSPLHF
TRBV18	TRBD1	TRBJ1-6	CASSPGPGQAFSYNSPLHF
TRBV11-2	NA	TRBJ1-1	CASSLGTWDTEAFF
TRBV9	NA	TRBJ1-1	CASSGVTRDKTEAFF
TRBV3-1/TRBV3-2	TRBD1	TRBJ2-6	CASSPRDRGRANVLTF
TRBV5-1	NA	TRBJ1-1	CASSLAGRLRTEAFF
TRBV5-1	NA	TRBJ1-1	CASSLGAGRDTEAFF
TRBV2	TRBD1	TRBJ1-6	CASRAQGDYNSPLHF
TRBV2	NA	TRBJ1-1	CASSLDEGTEAFF
TRBV30	TRBD1	TRBJ1-5	CAWSPTGNQPQHF
TRBV6-5	NA	TRBJ1-5	CASSPGHRNQPQHF